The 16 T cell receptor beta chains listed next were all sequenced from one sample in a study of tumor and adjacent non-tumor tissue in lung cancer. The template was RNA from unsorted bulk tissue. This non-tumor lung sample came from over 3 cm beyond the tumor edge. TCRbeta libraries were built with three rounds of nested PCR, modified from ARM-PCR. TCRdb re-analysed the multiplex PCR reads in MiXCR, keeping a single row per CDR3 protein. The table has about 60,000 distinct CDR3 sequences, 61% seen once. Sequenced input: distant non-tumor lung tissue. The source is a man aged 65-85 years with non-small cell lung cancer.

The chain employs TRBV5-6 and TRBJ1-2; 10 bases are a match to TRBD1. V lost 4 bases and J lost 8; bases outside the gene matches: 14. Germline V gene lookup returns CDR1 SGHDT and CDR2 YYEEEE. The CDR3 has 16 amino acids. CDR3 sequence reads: CASSIGTGVQSGGYTF. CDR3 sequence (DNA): TGTGCCAGCAGCATCGGGACAGGGGTCCAATCGGGGGGCTACACCTTC.

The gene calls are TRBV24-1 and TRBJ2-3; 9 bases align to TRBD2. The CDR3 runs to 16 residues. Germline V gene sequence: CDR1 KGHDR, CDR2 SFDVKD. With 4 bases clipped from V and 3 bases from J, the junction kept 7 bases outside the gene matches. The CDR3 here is CATSDLAGAATDTQYF. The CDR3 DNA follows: TGTGCCACCAGTGACTTAGCGGGAGCAGCGACAGATACGCAGTATTTT.

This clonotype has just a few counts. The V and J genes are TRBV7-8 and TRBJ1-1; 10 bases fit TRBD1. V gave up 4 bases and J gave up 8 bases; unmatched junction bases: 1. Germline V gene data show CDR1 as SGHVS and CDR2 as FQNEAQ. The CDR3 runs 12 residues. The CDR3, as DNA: TGTGCCAGCAGCTCGACAGGGGGCGAAGCTTTCTTT. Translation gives CASSSTGGEAFF.

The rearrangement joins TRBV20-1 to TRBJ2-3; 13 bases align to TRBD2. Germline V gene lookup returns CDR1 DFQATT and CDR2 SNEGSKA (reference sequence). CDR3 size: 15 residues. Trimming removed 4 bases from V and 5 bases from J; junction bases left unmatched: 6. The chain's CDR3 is CSAIGTSGRGDTQYF. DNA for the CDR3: TGCAGTGCTATAGGCACTAGCGGGAGGGGAGATACGCAGTATTTT.

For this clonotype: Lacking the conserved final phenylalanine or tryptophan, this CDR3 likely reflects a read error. The CDR3: CSARDDHYGYTL. The CDR3 DNA is TGCAGTGCTCGGGACGACCACTATGGCTACACCCTC. The chain is built from TRBV20-1 and TRBJ1-2; possible D gene TRBD1, 5 bases. Germline CDR1 and CDR2: DFQATT and SNEGSKA (reference sequence). Trimming pared 5 bases from V and 3 bases from J, leaving 10 bases between. The CDR3 covers 12 residues.

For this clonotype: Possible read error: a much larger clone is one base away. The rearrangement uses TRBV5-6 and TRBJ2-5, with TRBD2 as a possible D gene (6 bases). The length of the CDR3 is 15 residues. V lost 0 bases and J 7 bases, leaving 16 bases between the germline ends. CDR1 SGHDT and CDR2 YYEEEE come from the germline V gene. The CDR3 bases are TGTGCCAGCAGCTTGGGAGGAGGGTTGCGAGGGACCCAGTACTTC. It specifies CASSLGGGLRGTQYF.

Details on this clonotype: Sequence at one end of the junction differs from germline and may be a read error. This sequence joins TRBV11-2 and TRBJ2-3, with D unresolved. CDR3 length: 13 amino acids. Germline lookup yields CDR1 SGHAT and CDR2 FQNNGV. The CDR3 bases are TGTGTCAGCAGCATAGGAATAGGGGATACGCAGTATTTT. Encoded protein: CVSSIGIGDTQYF. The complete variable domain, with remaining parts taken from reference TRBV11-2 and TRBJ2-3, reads EAGVAQSPRYKIIEKRQSVAFWCNPISGHATLYWYQQILGQGPKLLIQFQNNGVVDDSQLPKDRFSAERLKGVDSTLKIQPAKLEDSAVYLCVSSIGIGDTQYFGPGTRLTVL.

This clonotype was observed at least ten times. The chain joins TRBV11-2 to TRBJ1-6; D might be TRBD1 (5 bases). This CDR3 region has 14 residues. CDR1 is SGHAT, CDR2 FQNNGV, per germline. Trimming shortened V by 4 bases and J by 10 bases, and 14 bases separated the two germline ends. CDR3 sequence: CASSYGRAGSPLHF. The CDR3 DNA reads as TGTGCCAGCAGCTACGGCAGGGCGGGCTCACCCCTCCACTTT.

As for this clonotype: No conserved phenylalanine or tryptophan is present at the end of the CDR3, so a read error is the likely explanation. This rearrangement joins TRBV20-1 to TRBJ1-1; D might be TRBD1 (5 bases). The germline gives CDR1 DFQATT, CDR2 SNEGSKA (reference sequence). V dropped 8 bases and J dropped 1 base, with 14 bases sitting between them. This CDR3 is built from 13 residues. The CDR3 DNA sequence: TGCAGTAGGAGGGGCCCCTCGAACACTGAAGCTTTCCTT. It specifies CSRRGPSNTEAFL.

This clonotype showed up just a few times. The CDR3 here is CSAREARGRETQYF. The CDR3, as DNA: TGCAGTGCTAGAGAGGCCCGGGGGCGTGAGACCCAGTACTTC. This chain uses TRBV20-1 with TRBJ2-5; the D gene could be TRBD1 or TRBD2 (6 bases each). The V gene lost 0 bases and the J gene lost 5 bases, with 13 bases spanning the gap. Looked up from germline, CDR1 is DFQATT and CDR2 is SNEGSKA (reference sequence). The CDR3 contains 14 residues.

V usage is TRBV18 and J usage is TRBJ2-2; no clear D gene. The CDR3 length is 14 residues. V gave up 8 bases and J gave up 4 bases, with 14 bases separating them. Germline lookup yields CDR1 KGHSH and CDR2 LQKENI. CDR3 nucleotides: TGTGCCAGCGGCACTGATGCGGTCACCGGGGAGCTGTTTTTT. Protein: CASGTDAVTGELFF.

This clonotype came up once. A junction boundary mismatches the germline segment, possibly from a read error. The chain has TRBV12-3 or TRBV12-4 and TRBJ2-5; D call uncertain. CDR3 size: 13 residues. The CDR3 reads CASLGRVDETQYF. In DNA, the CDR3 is TGCGCCAGCTTGGGTCGGGTGGATGAGACCCAGTACTTC.

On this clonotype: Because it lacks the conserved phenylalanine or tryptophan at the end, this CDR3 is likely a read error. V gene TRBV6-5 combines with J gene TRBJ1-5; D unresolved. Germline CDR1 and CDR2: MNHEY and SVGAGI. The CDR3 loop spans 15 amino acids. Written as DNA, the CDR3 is TGTGCCAGCCAAGGAGAACAGAGTCTCAATCAGTCCCAGCATCTT. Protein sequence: CASQGEQSLNQSQHL.

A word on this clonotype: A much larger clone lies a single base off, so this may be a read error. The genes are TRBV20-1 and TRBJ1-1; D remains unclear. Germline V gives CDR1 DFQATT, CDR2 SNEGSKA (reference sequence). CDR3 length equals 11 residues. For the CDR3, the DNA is TGCAGTGCTATGCCGAGCACTGAAGCTCTCTTT. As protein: CSAMPSTEALF.

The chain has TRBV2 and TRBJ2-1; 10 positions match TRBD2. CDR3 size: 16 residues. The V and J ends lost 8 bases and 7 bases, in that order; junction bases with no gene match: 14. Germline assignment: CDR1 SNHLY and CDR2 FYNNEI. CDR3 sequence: CASYGRISGGTNEQFF. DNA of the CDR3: TGTGCCAGCTACGGCCGGATTAGCGGGGGGACGAATGAGCAGTTCTTC.

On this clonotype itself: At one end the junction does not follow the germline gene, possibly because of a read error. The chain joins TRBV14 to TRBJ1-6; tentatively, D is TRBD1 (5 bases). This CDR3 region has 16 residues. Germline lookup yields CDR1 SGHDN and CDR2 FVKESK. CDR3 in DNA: TGTGCCAGCCGCCAAGTTGGGACTGCGTATAATTCACCCCTTCACTTT. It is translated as CASRQVGTAYNSPLHF.